Following are 10 T cell receptor beta chains from one sample sequenced in a study of response to subunit inactivated influenza vaccine. One entry per CDR3 protein results from TCRdb running MiXCR on the RT-PCR reads. The sample holds hundreds of thousands of distinct CDR3 sequences, 14% seen once. This specimen was PBMCs from blood, taken approximately 15 days before vaccination. These receptors all come from a man between 45 and 60 years old who received an inactivated influenza vaccine.

The chain has TRBV20-1 and TRBJ2-3; 11 bases map to TRBD2. CDR3 size: 14 residues. Germline loops: CDR1 DFQATT, CDR2 SNEGSKA (reference sequence). Germline trimming cut 5 bases from V and 6 bases from J; bases unmatched to any gene: 7. CDR3 DNA sequence: TGCAGTGCTTCCCTTAGCGGGAGGGCTGATACGCAGTATTTT. Its protein is CSASLSGRADTQYF.

This clonotype was found many times. The J gene is TRBJ2-3, the V gene TRBV7-9; the D is unclear. Germline-derived CDR1 and CDR2 are SEHNR and FQNEAQ (reference sequence). The CDR3 contains 12 residues. V was trimmed by 5 bases and J by 2 bases, leaving 5 bases between them. The CDR3 region has the DNA TGTGCCAGCAGCGCGCCCACAGATACGCAGTATTTT. Residues: CASSAPTDTQYF. Full variable domain (remainder filled in from reference TRBV7-9 and TRBJ2-3): DTGVSQNPRHKITKRGQNVTFRCDPISEHNRLYWYRQTLGQGPEFLTYFQNEAQLEKSRLLSDRFSAERPKGSFSTLEIQRTEQGDSAMYLCASSAPTDTQYFGPGTRLTVL.

The V call is TRBV7-9, the J call TRBJ2-5; possibly TRBD1 for D (5 bases). CDR1 and CDR2 (germline): SEHNR, FQNEAQ (reference sequence). V was cut by 5 bases and J by 5 bases, with 18 bases left in between. The CDR3 totals 15 residues. CDR3: CASSPRTDKRETQYF. CDR3 coding DNA: TGTGCCAGCAGCCCCCGGACGGACAAACGGGAGACCCAGTACTTC.

This clonotype has only a few counts. The gene calls are TRBV3-1 and TRBJ1-1, with D possibly matching TRBD1 (5 bases). Trimming removed 7 bases at V and 4 bases at J, with 16 bases between. This CDR3 comprises 14 residues. The germline V gene encodes CDR1 LGHDT and CDR2 YNNKEL (reference sequence). Here the CDR3 DNA reads TGTGCCAGCACCCCGGGGGGATGGAGCACTGAAGCTTTCTTT. Its translation is CASTPGGWSTEAFF. The variable domain in full, with the rest retrieved from reference TRBV3-1 and TRBJ1-1, is DTAVSQTPKYLVTQMGNDKSIKCEQNLGHDTMYWYKQDSKKFLKIMFSYNNKELIINETVPNRFSPKSPDKAHLNLHINSLELGDSAVYFCASTPGGWSTEAFFGQGTRLTVV.

The rearrangement uses TRBV27 and TRBJ2-2; 7 bases map to TRBD2. Germline values: CDR1 MNHEY, CDR2 SMNVEV (reference sequence). The CDR3 consists of 15 residues. V was clipped by 8 bases and J by 1 base; unmatched bases: 7. CDR3 nucleotides: TGTGCCAGCGGGGGAGGGGTCCGGAACACCGGGGAGCTGTTTTTT. This codes for CASGGGVRNTGELFF.

This clonotype was counted ten times or more. V is TRBV12-3 or TRBV12-4 and J is TRBJ1-2; D perhaps matches TRBD1 (6 bases). CDR3 length: 13 amino acids. V was clipped by 3 bases and J by 4 bases, with 9 bases between them. The CDR3 region is CASSLGAAYGYTF. In nucleotides, the CDR3 is TGTGCCAGCAGTTTGGGGGCGGCCTATGGCTACACCTTC.

There are a few counts of this clonotype. The chain joins TRBV18 to TRBJ1-4; D might be TRBD1 (5 bases). Per the germline V gene, CDR1 is KGHSH and CDR2 is LQKENI. The CDR3 loop spans 15 amino acids. Trimming left V 5 bases short and J 7 bases short, with 17 bases between. The CDR3 loop reads CASSAGPWRGEKLFF. In nucleotides, the CDR3 is TGTGCCAGCTCAGCGGGACCTTGGAGAGGTGAAAAACTGTTTTTT.

The gene calls are TRBV2 and TRBJ1-2, with a weak D call TRBD1 (6 bases). In germline, CDR1 is SNHLY, CDR2 FYNNEI. V was trimmed by 7 bases and J by 8 bases, leaving 20 bases between them. The CDR3 is 14 amino acids. CDR3 sequence reads: CASKAEGGASGYTF. For the CDR3, the DNA is TGTGCCAGCAAGGCGGAGGGGGGGGCCAGCGGCTACACCTTC.

The table lists this clonotype with a few counts. The rearrangement uses TRBV7-2 and TRBJ2-7, with TRBD1 identical over 7 bases. Germline lookup yields CDR1 SGHTA and CDR2 FQGNSA. CDR3 length: 14 residues. Trimming cost V 1 base and J 4 bases; bases outside gene matches: 4. This CDR3 is CASSLDPRGYEQYF. The CDR3 nucleotides read TGTGCCAGCAGCTTAGATCCCAGGGGGTACGAGCAGTACTTC. Using reference TRBV7-2 and TRBJ2-7 for the parts outside the CDR3, the full variable domain is GAGVSQSPSNKVTEKGKDVELRCDPISGHTALYWYRQSLGQGLEFLIYFQGNSAPDKSGLPSDRFSAERTGGSVSTLTIQRTQQEDSAVYLCASSLDPRGYEQYFGPGTRLTVT.

This clonotype was counted between two and nine times. This chain links TRBV4-3 with TRBJ2-2, with 9 nucleotides matching TRBD1. V was clipped by 4 bases and J by 6 bases; unmatched bases: 6. The CDR3 is made up of 15 amino acids. The germline V gene has CDR1 LGHNA and CDR2 YSLEER. The CDR3 sequence: CASSPRDRGAGELFF. The CDR3 DNA follows: TGCGCCAGCAGCCCAAGAGACAGGGGGGCCGGGGAGCTGTTTTTT.